Following are 27 T cell receptor beta chains from one sample sequenced in a study of regulatory T cells in long-lasting Graves disease. Time point noted: newly diagnosed GD, antithyroid drugs for less than 3 months. PBMC-derived RNA was used for the TCR library. Through Arm-PCR of CDR3 regions and iRepertoire HTBI primers, TCR beta libraries were built. TCRdb re-derived calls from the multiplex PCR reads in MiXCR, one entry per CDR3 protein. The sample consists of about 380,000 distinct CDR3 sequences, roughly a sixth of them appearing once. The specimen was peripheral blood mononuclear cells (PBMCs), collected at new diagnosis, from a patient treated with antithyroid drugs. These receptors all stem from a female donor with Graves disease.

The chain combines TRBV9 with TRBJ2-1, with 7 bases matching TRBD1. The CDR3 runs 15 residues. In germline, CDR1 is SGDLS, CDR2 YYNGEE. V was clipped by 2 bases and J by 5 bases; unmatched bases: 7. The CDR3: CASSVSVTGNNEQFF. The CDR3 nucleotides read TGTGCCAGCAGCGTCTCCGTGACAGGGAACAATGAGCAGTTCTTC.

The chain recombines TRBV19 with TRBJ2-5; 10 positions agree with TRBD1. The CDR3 has 16 amino acids. V lost 5 bases to trimming and J lost 1 base; unmatched junction nucleotides: 7. Germline-derived CDR1 and CDR2 are LNHDA and SQIVND (reference sequence). The CDR3 DNA reads as TGTGCCAGTAGTCACCGGGACAGGGGATTCCAAGAGACCCAGTACTTC. As protein: CASSHRDRGFQETQYF.

The table lists this clonotype with many counts. The chain couples TRBV13 to TRBJ2-7, with TRBD2 matching 8 bases. Germline lookup yields CDR1 PRHDT and CDR2 FYEKMQ (reference sequence). J was trimmed by 3 bases and V by 0 bases; bases with no gene match: 13. The CDR3 contains 18 residues. In DNA, the CDR3 is TGTGCCAGCAGCTTAGGCGAATCCCGACTAGCGCAAAACTACGAGCAGTACTTC. The encoded protein is CASSLGESRLAQNYEQYF.

This clonotype came up many times. The rearrangement joins TRBV7-9 to TRBJ2-5, with 11 bases that match TRBD1. CDR1 SEHNR and CDR2 FQNEAQ come from the germline V gene (reference sequence). With V trimmed by 8 bases and J by 2 bases, 10 bases remained unmatched. The CDR3 is made up of 16 amino acids. The CDR3 DNA follows: TGTGCCAGCCCCGACTCCGGGGACAGGGGGCAAGAGACCCAGTACTTC. Amino acid sequence: CASPDSGDRGQETQYF.

The genes are TRBV7-2 and TRBJ1-4; maybe TRBD1 (5 bases). The CDR3 has 13 amino acids. The germline V gene has CDR1 SGHTA and CDR2 FQGNSA. The V and J ends lost 7 bases and 5 bases respectively, with 11 bases between them. CDR3 sequence reads: CASNAGLNEKLFF. The CDR3 DNA sequence: TGTGCCAGCAACGCGGGACTCAATGAAAAACTGTTTTTT.

This clonotype was picked up many times. The DNA of the CDR3 is TGCGCCAGCAGCTGGACAGGGGTACGGAACACTGAAGCTTTCTTT. This gives the protein CASSWTGVRNTEAFF. The chain joins TRBV5-1 to TRBJ1-1; 9 nucleotides agree with TRBD1. V trimming: 3 bases; J trimming: 1 base; junction bases outside the gene matches: 4. This CDR3 has 15 amino acids. The germline CDR1 and CDR2 sequences are SGHRS and YFSETQ.

This clonotype was recorded at least ten times. The chain uses TRBV4-3 and TRBJ1-1; no clear D gene. CDR1 LGHNA and CDR2 YSLEER come from the germline V gene. Trimming took 1 base from V and 5 from J, leaving 11 bases between them. The length of the CDR3 is 14 residues. This chain's CDR3 is CASSQVEVGTEAFF. CDR3 DNA sequence: TGCGCCAGCAGCCAAGTGGAGGTTGGGACTGAAGCTTTCTTT.

This clonotype was recorded at least ten times. The chain links TRBV7-8 to TRBJ1-5; the D gene is possibly TRBD1 (5 bases). CDR1 and CDR2 (germline): SGHVS, FQNEAQ. V was trimmed by 5 bases and J by 0 bases, leaving 20 bases between them. The CDR3 covers 18 residues. DNA of the CDR3: TGTGCCAGCAGCCCCCACCCCTCGACAGAACTTAGCAATCAGCCCCAGCATTTT. Its protein product is CASSPHPSTELSNQPQHF.

This clonotype was recorded a few times. The chain links TRBV7-9 to TRBJ1-5; 11 bases align to TRBD1. Germline loops: CDR1 SEHNR, CDR2 FQNEAQ (reference sequence). V was pared by 2 bases and J by 2 bases, with 14 bases of the junction left unmatched. This CDR3 has 20 amino acids. The CDR3 region has the DNA TGTGCCAGCAGCTTATGGACCGGGACAGGGGGTATGAGTGGCAATCAGCCCCAGCATTTT. Protein sequence: CASSLWTGTGGMSGNQPQHF. The complete variable domain, with remaining parts taken from reference TRBV7-9 and TRBJ1-5, reads DTGVSQNPRHKITKRGQNVTFRCDPISEHNRLYWYRQTLGQGPEFLTYFQNEAQLEKSRLLSDRFSAERPKGSFSTLEIQRTEQGDSAMYLCASSLWTGTGGMSGNQPQHFGDGTRLSIL.

This clonotype came up many times. The chain has TRBV9 and TRBJ2-1; D is perhaps TRBD1 (6 bases). The CDR3 spans 13 residues. Germline lookup yields CDR1 SGDLS and CDR2 YYNGEE. The ends were cut back, 4 bases at V and 10 bases at J, with 15 bases in the middle. DNA of the CDR3: TGTGCCAGCAGCTCACTTAGGGGGACAGAGCAGTTCTTC. Amino acids: CASSSLRGTEQFF.

This clonotype was detected many times. This chain links TRBV28 with TRBJ2-7, with a possible D match to TRBD1 (7 bases). The CDR3 spans 15 residues. Per the germline V gene, CDR1 is MDHEN and CDR2 is SYDVKM. V was shortened by 6 bases and J by 4 bases, with 19 bases between the two germline ends. The CDR3 DNA is TGTGCCAGCAGCCTCCTCGGCAGGGGGACTTACGAGCAGTACTTC. Translation gives CASSLLGRGTYEQYF.

The chain links TRBV10-3 to TRBJ2-1; D possibly corresponds to TRBD1 (6 bases). The germline CDR1 and CDR2 sequences are ENHRY and SYGVKD. The CDR3 totals 15 residues. With 0 bases removed from V and 4 bases from J, the gap between germline ends came to 10 bases. CDR3 coding DNA: TGTGCCATCAGTGAGTCCTCTAGGGGGTACAATGAGCAGTTCTTC. Encoded protein: CAISESSRGYNEQFF.

The chain combines TRBV2 with TRBJ1-4; possibly TRBD1 for D (6 bases). The V end lost 8 bases, the J end lost 0 bases, and 16 bases lay between the germline ends. Germline CDR1 is SNHLY and CDR2 is FYNNEI. The CDR3 length is 16 residues. Here the CDR3 DNA reads TGTGCCAGCGAGGGGGTGTGGGAAGCAACTAATGAAAAACTGTTTTTT. Translation: CASEGVWEATNEKLFF.

Comment on this clonotype: A single base is all that separates this from a far larger clone, so a read error is likely. This rearrangement joins TRBV7-9 to TRBJ2-3; 10 bases fit TRBD1. The DNA end is a closer match to TRBJ1-1, so the J assignment may be wrong. The CDR3 length is 14 residues. Germline CDR1 is SEHNR and CDR2 is FQNEAQ (reference sequence). This CDR3 is CASSIDRGRTGAFF. The CDR3 bases are TGTGCCAGCAGCATTGACAGGGGGCGGACTGGAGCTTTCTTT.

This clonotype was counted many times. The chain employs TRBV12-3 or TRBV12-4 and TRBJ1-1; D is uncertain. The length of the CDR3 is 14 residues. V was clipped by 3 bases and J by 1 base, with 9 bases between them. The CDR3 protein is CASSFWDPNTEAFF. CDR3 coding DNA: TGTGCCAGCAGTTTTTGGGATCCGAACACTGAAGCTTTCTTT.

This clonotype was detected many times. CDR3 coding DNA: TGCAGTGCTAACACAGGGGTCGAGCAGTACTTC. As protein: CSANTGVEQYF. The chain employs TRBV20-1 and TRBJ2-7; TRBD1 aligns across 7 bases. Trimming took 4 bases from V and 6 from J; bases not matched to a gene: 3. There are 11 residues in the CDR3. Germline V gene sequence: CDR1 DFQATT, CDR2 SNEGSKA (reference sequence).

In its sample, this clonotype was seen many times. The chain has TRBV13 and TRBJ1-4; no clear D. Looked up from germline, CDR1 is PRHDT and CDR2 is FYEKMQ (reference sequence). The CDR3 length is 14 residues. V lost 2 bases and J 7 bases, leaving 11 bases between the germline ends. The CDR3 here is CASSLINNREKLFF. The DNA for the CDR3 is TGTGCCAGCAGCTTAATCAATAATCGTGAAAAACTGTTTTTT.

In its sample, this clonotype was seen many times. The chain has TRBV5-6 and TRBJ1-2, with 8 bases aligning to TRBD1. The CDR3 loop spans 16 amino acids. Trimming at V came to 5 bases and at J to 4 bases, leaving 13 bases not matched to a gene. The V gene's germline CDR1 is SGHDT and CDR2 YYEEEE. The CDR3 coding sequence is TGTGCCAGCAGTCGATCTATCGGGACAGGTTTCTATGGCTACACCTTC. Amino acid sequence: CASSRSIGTGFYGYTF.

At least ten counts were recorded for this clonotype. The V and J genes are TRBV27 and TRBJ2-7; 8 bases map to TRBD1. There are 14 residues in the CDR3. V lost 5 bases and J lost 7; bases outside the gene matches: 10. CDR1 and CDR2 (germline): MNHEY, SMNVEV (reference sequence). CDR3 DNA: TGTGCCAGCAGTCTAGGACAGGGTTCGCGGGAGCAGTACTTC. Translation gives CASSLGQGSREQYF.

Only one count was recorded for this clonotype. One base away lies a much larger clone, so this may be a sequencing read error. The V call is TRBV7-2, the J call TRBJ1-5; D remains unclear. Germline V gene data show CDR1 as SGHTA and CDR2 as FQGNSA. The CDR3 loop spans 14 amino acids. CDR3 DNA: TGTGCCTGCAGTGAACGGCGAGGTTTGGGCCCCCAGCATTTT. This sequence encodes CACSERRGLGPQHF.

The chain combines TRBV12-3 or TRBV12-4 with TRBJ1-1, with D possibly matching TRBD1 (5 bases). Trimming pared 5 bases from V and 10 bases from J, leaving 11 bases between. The CDR3 runs to 11 residues. The CDR3 DNA reads TGTGCCAGCAGTACCCCGACAGCAGCTTTCTTT. Its translation: CASSTPTAAFF.

In its sample, this clonotype was seen many times. This chain links TRBV20-1 with TRBJ1-2, with D perhaps TRBD1 (6 bases). Trimming shortened V by 3 bases and J by 5 bases, and 16 bases separated the two germline ends. Germline V gene sequence: CDR1 DFQATT, CDR2 SNEGSKA (reference sequence). The CDR3 length is 14 residues. CDR3 sequence reads: CSARGRTANYGYTF. The CDR3 DNA reads as TGCAGTGCTAGGGGACGGACAGCGAATTATGGCTACACCTTC.

This clonotype was seen repeatedly, ten times or more. The chain carries TRBV5-1 and TRBJ1-2; 10 bases map to TRBD1. The trim removed 3 bases at V and 3 bases at J, leaving 5 bases unmatched. Germline assignment: CDR1 SGHRS and CDR2 YFSETQ. The CDR3 spans 15 residues. The CDR3, as DNA: TGCGCCAGCAGCTCCTCGACAGGGGGCTACTATGGCTACACCTTC. Translation gives CASSSSTGGYYGYTF.

The V and J genes are TRBV28 and TRBJ2-1; D is uncertain. From germline, CDR1 is MDHEN and CDR2 SYDVKM. V lost 5 bases and J 4 bases, leaving 12 bases between the germline ends. This CDR3 region has 14 residues. The CDR3 DNA follows: TGTGCCAGCAGTCCCCACATCGGATACAATGAGCAGTTCTTC. Its translation is CASSPHIGYNEQFF.

This clonotype was seen repeatedly, ten times or more. This chain links TRBV7-2 with TRBJ1-2; TRBD1 might be the D (5 bases). The CDR3 loop spans 15 amino acids. Deletions cut 1 base from V and 2 bases from J, with 11 bases between. CDR1 and CDR2 (germline): SGHTA, FQGNSA. The CDR3: CASSLDAGWNYGYTF. The CDR3 DNA sequence: TGTGCCAGCAGCTTAGATGCAGGGTGGAACTATGGCTACACCTTC.

This clonotype was picked up many times. The gene calls are TRBV9 and TRBJ1-5; possibly TRBD1 for D (5 bases). V lost 0 bases and J 5 bases, leaving 12 bases between the germline ends. The CDR3 has 15 amino acids. Germline V gene data show CDR1 as SGDLS and CDR2 as YYNGEE. The CDR3 spells CASSVDGGYHQPQHF. CDR3 bases: TGTGCCAGCAGCGTAGATGGGGGTTACCATCAGCCCCAGCATTTT.

Ten or more counts support this clonotype. The chain is built from TRBV10-3 and TRBJ2-7; tentatively, D is TRBD2 (5 bases). CDR3 size: 12 residues. CDR1 and CDR2 (germline): ENHRY, SYGVKD. The V end lost 7 bases, the J end lost 6 bases, and 13 bases lay between the germline ends. This chain's CDR3 is CAIMQRGSEQYF. The CDR3 region has the DNA TGTGCCATCATGCAACGAGGGTCCGAGCAGTACTTC.